The rows below give T cell receptor beta chains drawn from one sample of a study of T cells after yellow fever vaccination. TCRdb reanalysed the 5' RACE reads using MiXCR and keeps one entry per CDR3 protein. This sample carries just under 600,000 distinct CDR3 sequences, approximately 13% of them seen once, and the ten largest clones take around 15%. Sequencing was performed on PBMCs, taken on the day of the yellow fever booster vaccination. The receptors stem from a man in his thirties or forties who received the YFV17D yellow fever vaccine. Each CDR3 is given with its conserved first and last residue. Fields, in order: V gene, clone size, D gene, J gene, CDR3 protein, CDR3 DNA. D genes are given only for firm matches. Size is omitted from some rows. Given values are once, few, many or a class for expanded clones.

V: TRBV4-1; size: few; D: NA; J: TRBJ2-7; CDR3: CASSQGTHSSYEQYF; DNA: TGCGCCAGCAGCCAAGGTACCCACAGCTCCTACGAGCAGTACTTC
V: TRBV20-1; size: NA; D: NA; J: TRBJ2-3; CDR3: CSAGSGADTQYF; DNA: TGCAGTGCTGGGTCCGGGGCAGATACGCAGTATTTT
V: TRBV7-3; size: NA; D: NA; J: TRBJ2-7; CDR3: CASSLIEGLGTGAPYEQYF; DNA: TGTGCCAGCAGCTTAATTGAGGGTCTGGGCACGGGTGCCCCCTACGAGCAGTACTTC
V: TRBV20-1; size: NA; D: TRBD1; J: TRBJ2-7; CDR3: CSASGGQGGEQYF; DNA: TGCAGTGCTAGTGGGGGACAGGGAGGCGAGCAGTACTTC
V: TRBV4-2; size: NA; D: TRBD2; J: TRBJ2-1; CDR3: CASSQEQAGSAVEQFF; DNA: TGTGCCAGCAGCCAAGAGCAAGCGGGGTCGGCCGTTGAGCAGTTCTTC
V: TRBV11-2; size: NA; D: TRBD2; J: TRBJ2-1; CDR3: CASNQRGYNEQFF; DNA: TGTGCCAGCAACCAGCGGGGCTACAATGAGCAGTTCTTC
V: TRBV12-3/TRBV12-4; size: NA; D: NA; J: TRBJ2-2; CDR3: CASTPRTSNTGELFF; DNA: TGTGCCAGCACCCCGAGGACTTCGAACACCGGGGAGCTGTTTTTT
V: TRBV15; size: NA; D: TRBD1; J: TRBJ2-3; CDR3: CATSGGQGASDTQYF; DNA: TGTGCCACCAGCGGAGGACAGGGGGCTTCAGATACGCAGTATTTT
V: TRBV7-2; size: NA; D: TRBD1; J: TRBJ1-6; CDR3: CASSERTGGHSPLHF; DNA: TGTGCCAGCAGCGAGAGGACAGGCGGCCATTCACCCCTCCACTTT
V: TRBV11-2; size: NA; D: TRBD2; J: TRBJ2-5; CDR3: CASSLRGSGRGTQETQYF; DNA: TGTGCCAGCAGCCTTCGGGGTAGCGGGAGGGGGACCCAAGAGACCCAGTACTTC
V: TRBV9; size: few; D: TRBD1; J: TRBJ1-1; CDR3: CASGGQGSENTEAFF; DNA: TGTGCCAGCGGCGGACAGGGGTCGGAGAACACTGAAGCTTTCTTT
V: TRBV19; size: NA; D: NA; J: TRBJ1-2; CDR3: CASRSLPGPGNYGYTF; DNA: TGTGCCAGTAGGTCCCTTCCAGGGCCGGGGAACTATGGCTACACCTTC
V: TRBV12-3/TRBV12-4; size: NA; D: NA; J: TRBJ1-5; CDR3: CASSSADSNQPQHF; DNA: TGTGCCAGCAGCTCGGCCGATAGCAATCAGCCCCAGCATTTT
V: TRBV20-1; size: NA; D: TRBD2; J: TRBJ2-1; CDR3: CSARPTSGSHSVGFGEQFF; DNA: TGCAGTGCTAGACCGACTAGCGGGAGTCATAGTGTTGGGTTCGGTGAGCAGTTCTTC
V: TRBV6-2/TRBV6-3; size: few; D: NA; J: TRBJ2-1; CDR3: CASSYFDEQFF; DNA: TGTGCCAGCAGTTATTTCGATGAGCAGTTCTTC
V: TRBV7-2; size: NA; D: TRBD1; J: TRBJ1-2; CDR3: CASILGTGGNYGYTF; DNA: TGTGCCAGCATCCTAGGGACAGGGGGAAACTATGGCTACACCTTC
V: TRBV20-1; size: few; D: NA; J: TRBJ2-7; CDR3: CSARDRDGPLYYEQYF; DNA: TGCAGTGCTAGAGACCGGGACGGTCCTTTATACTACGAGCAGTACTTC
V: TRBV7-9; size: few; D: NA; J: TRBJ2-7; CDR3: CASRKGGGPLSYEQYF; DNA: TGTGCCAGCAGAAAAGGGGGGGGACCTCTCTCCTACGAGCAGTACTTC
V: TRBV7-7; size: NA; D: NA; J: TRBJ2-3; CDR3: CASSLDRRYTQYF; DNA: TGTGCTAGCAGCTTAGATAGACGTTATACGCAGTATTTT
V: TRBV5-6; size: few; D: NA; J: TRBJ2-1; CDR3: CASSLILGGNEQFF; DNA: TGTGCCAGCAGCTTAATCCTTGGAGGGAATGAGCAGTTCTTC
V: TRBV7-8; size: few; D: TRBD2; J: TRBJ2-5; CDR3: CASSGTSGLRGETQYF; DNA: TGTGCCAGCTCCGGGACTAGCGGATTGAGGGGGGAGACCCAGTACTTC
V: TRBV12-3/TRBV12-4; size: NA; D: TRBD1; J: TRBJ2-7; CDR3: CASSQSGTGAYEQYF; DNA: TGTGCCAGCAGCCAATCCGGGACAGGGGCCTACGAGCAGTACTTC
V: TRBV7-9; size: NA; D: NA; J: TRBJ1-6; CDR3: CATGEGSSYNSPLHF; DNA: TGTGCCACCGGCGAGGGTAGCTCCTATAATTCACCCCTCCACTTT
V: TRBV7-2; size: NA; D: NA; J: TRBJ1-5; CDR3: CASSLVYGSDQPQHF; DNA: TGTGCCAGCAGCTTAGTCTATGGGAGCGATCAGCCCCAGCATTTT
V: TRBV11-3; size: NA; D: TRBD1; J: TRBJ1-4; CDR3: CASSLEGQGKKLFF; DNA: TGTGCCAGCAGCCTAGAGGGACAGGGGAAAAAACTGTTTTTT
V: TRBV21-1; size: few; D: NA; J: TRBJ2-7; CDR3: CASSRDEGRNSGSAYEQYF; DNA: TGTGCCAGCAGCCGCGATGAGGGAAGGAATAGCGGGAGCGCCTACGAGCAGTACTTC
V: TRBV7-2; size: NA; D: NA; J: TRBJ2-7; CDR3: CASSLKLTAYEQYF; DNA: TGTGCCAGCAGCTTAAAACTTACGGCCTACGAGCAGTACTTC
V: TRBV7-2; size: many; D: TRBD1; J: TRBJ1-2; CDR3: CASSFHRDSYGYTF; DNA: TGTGCCAGCAGCTTCCACCGGGACAGTTATGGCTACACCTTC
V: TRBV20-1; size: once; D: TRBD2; J: TRBJ2-3; CDR3: CSARDQTSGSADTQYF; DNA: TGCAGTGCTAGAGATCAAACTAGCGGGAGTGCAGATACGCAGTATTTT
V: TRBV7-9; size: NA; D: NA; J: TRBJ2-6; CDR3: CASSIASGDPGANVLTF; DNA: TGTGCCAGCAGCATAGCTTCGGGGGATCCTGGGGCCAACGTCCTGACTTTC
V: TRBV7-9; size: few; D: NA; J: TRBJ2-6; CDR3: CASSFTWGSSGANVLTF; DNA: TGTGCCAGCAGCTTTACGTGGGGGTCCTCTGGGGCCAACGTCCTGACTTTC
V: TRBV6-6; size: NA; D: NA; J: TRBJ2-1; CDR3: CASSQTEARIF; DNA: TGTGCCAGCAGTCAAACGGAGGCCCGGATCTTC
V: TRBV7-6; size: NA; D: NA; J: TRBJ1-1; CDR3: CASSLGQGRGAFF; DNA: TGTGCCAGCAGTTTGGGTCAGGGGCGAGGAGCTTTCTTT
V: TRBV6-5; size: few; D: TRBD1; J: TRBJ1-2; CDR3: CASSYGGQSGYGYTF; DNA: TGTGCCAGCAGTTACGGGGGACAGTCTGGCTATGGCTACACCTTC
V: TRBV7-9; size: NA; D: TRBD1; J: TRBJ1-1; CDR3: CASSSRDRVFAEAFF; DNA: TGTGCCAGCAGCTCTCGGGACAGGGTCTTCGCTGAAGCTTTCTTT
V: TRBV12-3/TRBV12-4; size: few; D: NA; J: TRBJ2-1; CDR3: CASRRTRLSYNEQFF; DNA: TGTGCCAGCAGGCGGACGCGCCTGAGCTACAATGAGCAGTTCTTC
V: TRBV29-1; size: NA; D: NA; J: TRBJ2-7; CDR3: CSVARAPGGYEQYF; DNA: TGCAGCGTCGCCCGGGCGCCTGGGGGGTACGAGCAGTACTTC
V: TRBV20-1; size: few; D: NA; J: TRBJ1-1; CDR3: CSATPDTNTEAFF; DNA: TGCAGTGCCACACCTGACACGAACACTGAAGCTTTCTTT
V: TRBV5-6; size: NA; D: TRBD2; J: TRBJ2-2; CDR3: CASSLDGTSGRGPGELFF; DNA: TGTGCCAGCAGCTTGGATGGGACTAGCGGGAGAGGACCCGGGGAGCTGTTTTTT
V: TRBV5-1; size: few; D: TRBD1; J: TRBJ1-6; CDR3: CASRTGVNNSPLHF; DNA: TGCGCCAGCCGGACAGGGGTGAATAATTCACCCCTCCACTTT
V: TRBV6-1; size: few; D: TRBD1; J: TRBJ1-2; CDR3: CASSGQGAAVYGYTF; DNA: TGTGCCAGCAGTGGACAGGGGGCTGCAGTATATGGCTACACCTTC
V: TRBV18; size: many; D: NA; J: TRBJ2-1; CDR3: CASSDYSSYNEQFF; DNA: TGTGCCAGCTCCGACTATTCCTCCTACAATGAGCAGTTCTTC
V: TRBV27; size: few; D: NA; J: TRBJ2-1; CDR3: CASSSPLGRTYNEQFF; DNA: TGTGCCAGCAGTTCCCCCTTGGGACGGACCTACAATGAGCAGTTCTTC
V: TRBV20-1; size: NA; D: NA; J: TRBJ2-7; CDR3: CSVTKQASYEQYF; DNA: TGCAGTGTTACCAAGCAAGCCTCCTACGAGCAGTACTTC
V: TRBV19; size: few; D: TRBD2; J: TRBJ2-1; CDR3: CASSVISGPNNEQFF; DNA: TGTGCCAGTAGTGTGATTAGCGGGCCCAACAATGAGCAGTTCTTC
V: TRBV7-2; size: few; D: TRBD1; J: TRBJ2-7; CDR3: CASSLAIIGQGLSYEQYF; DNA: TGTGCCAGCAGCTTAGCGATAATCGGACAGGGTCTCTCCTACGAGCAGTACTTC
V: TRBV3-1; size: few; D: NA; J: TRBJ2-7; CDR3: CASSHAQAVHEQYF; DNA: TGTGCCAGCAGCCATGCACAAGCGGTCCACGAGCAGTACTTC
V: TRBV5-5; size: few; D: NA; J: TRBJ2-7; CDR3: CASSPLIYEQYF; DNA: TGTGCCAGCAGCCCCCTTATCTACGAGCAGTACTTC
V: TRBV19; size: few; D: NA; J: TRBJ2-1; CDR3: CASSGPSNEQFF; DNA: TGTGCCAGTAGTGGACCGTCCAATGAGCAGTTCTTC
V: TRBV23-1; size: NA; D: TRBD2; J: TRBJ2-2; CDR3: CASTLNRGLAGGPAGTGELFF; DNA: TGCGCCAGCACCCTCAACCGGGGACTAGCGGGAGGGCCGGCGGGCACCGGGGAGCTGTTTTTT
V: TRBV6-1; size: few; D: NA; J: TRBJ1-5; CDR3: CASSARQTAVWPQHF; DNA: TGTGCCAGCAGTGCGAGACAGACAGCTGTTTGGCCCCAGCATTTT
V: TRBV5-1; size: few; D: TRBD2; J: TRBJ2-1; CDR3: CASSKPGLAGSGEQFF; DNA: TGCGCCAGCAGCAAACCGGGACTAGCGGGATCTGGCGAGCAGTTCTTC
V: TRBV5-1; size: many; D: NA; J: TRBJ2-1; CDR3: CASSLAPGANEQFF; DNA: TGCGCCAGCAGCTTGGCCCCTGGGGCCAATGAGCAGTTCTTC